This T cell receptor beta chain was recorded in a study of control samples from healthy donors and cancer patients (dated by TCRdb to between 2020 and 2021). From a lookup of the germline V gene (reference sequence), CDR1 and CDR2 are SGHAT and FQDESV. From the cysteine up to the phenylalanine, the CDR3 has a length of 16 residues. Only the CDR3 DNA stays, 48 bases, in frame from base 1. V is pruned by 5 bases and J by 3 bases, leaving 7 bases of the junction without a gene match. In the case of this clone: Which antigen it targets is not known. One base away there is no much larger clone; base qualities are not given.

Libraries were constructed by the immunoSEQ multiplex PCR assay. The source is immuneACCESS, and TCRdb retained only in-frame sequences with V and J called. Part of the clones is not carried over; for the studies checked, unresolved V genes explain less than half of this, and the remainder is unexplained. The sample table lists 100,000 to 150,000 clones, about nine tenths of them with a count of one. The ten largest clones take up around 7.6% of the sample. The sequence was obtained from a woman aged 18-29 years in good health. Specimen: blood. The chain is encoded by TRBV11-1 joined to TRBJ2-2; a stretch of 9 junction bases matches TRBD2. The CDR3 amino acid sequence is: CASSPRLAVYTGELFF. The sequenced DNA: TGTGCCAGCAGCCCCCGACTAGCGGTTTACACCGGGGAGCTGTTTTTT.